These T cell receptor beta chains were read from a single sample in a study of shared clonotypes between healthy human individuals. The data were produced by immunoSEQ multiplex PCR, yet TCRdb's version contains in-frame clones alone and is incomplete. The sample yields 2,500,000 or so clones, about 90% seen once. Sequenced material: naive CD4+ T cells from PBMCs. The receptors stem from a man between 18 and 29 years old in good health. Some clones in this sample may be carry-over from other donors' samples. CDR3s include the opening cysteine and the closing phenylalanine or tryptophan. Each record gives: clone size, D gene, J gene, V gene, CDR3 DNA, CDR3 protein. D genes are given only for firm matches. Size tells how often a clone was seen (once, few, many) or the class of an expanded clone, and some rows leave it out.

once | - | TRBJ2-2 | TRBV18 | TGTGCCAGCTCTCCAAATGCTGGGGAGCTGTTTTTT | CASSPNAGELFF
- | TRBD1 | TRBJ2-7 | TRBV18 | TGTGCCAGCTCACGAACGGGACAGTCCTACGAGCAGTACTTC | CASSRTGQSYEQYF
- | - | TRBJ1-2 | TRBV28 | TGTGCCAGCAAAAGTCCTAGGGATGGCTACACCTTC | CASKSPRDGYTF
- | - | TRBJ2-2 | TRBV30 | TGTGCCTGGGGTCTACAGGCGGAGTCCGGGGAGCCGTTTTTT | CAWGLQAESGEPFF
- | TRBD2 | TRBJ2-5 | TRBV5-1 | TGCGCCAGCAGCTTGGCCTATGCACCTTGGTTAGCGGGAGTAGTGGCAGAGACCCAGTACTTC | CASSLAYAPWLAGVVAETQYF
- | - | TRBJ2-3 | TRBV9 | TGTGCCAGCAGCGTAGCGGGGGCCACAGATACGCAGTATTTT | CASSVAGATDTQYF
once | - | TRBJ2-7 | TRBV7-2 | TGTGCCAGCAGCTTAAGTTGGACAAACGAGCAGTACTTC | CASSLSWTNEQYF
- | - | TRBJ2-5 | TRBV2 | TGTGCCAGCAGTTTTGAAATGGCCGTAGGGGAGACCCAGTACTTC | CASSFEMAVGETQYF
- | TRBD2 | TRBJ2-7 | TRBV28 | TGTGCCAGCGGCGACCCCTGGGGGACTAGCGGGAGGGGTAGCTCCTACGAGCAGTACTTC | CASGDPWGTSGRGSSYEQYF
- | TRBD2 | TRBJ2-2 | TRBV27 | TGTGCCAGCAGGGGATCTAGCGGGAGGGCCACCGGGGAGCTGTTTTTT | CASRGSSGRATGELFF
- | - | TRBJ2-7 | TRBV28 | TGTGCCAGCAGTCCCCTCGGAGTTAACGGAGAATACGAGCAGTACTTC | CASSPLGVNGEYEQYF
- | - | TRBJ2-1 | TRBV5-4 | TGTGCCAGCAGCCCGACCCAGCCAAGCTCCTACAATGAGCAGTTCTTC | CASSPTQPSSYNEQFF
once | - | TRBJ2-5 | TRBV21-1 | TGTGCCAGCAGCAAAGGAGGCAGGGGGCTTGGGTTGGACTTC | CASSKGGRGLGLDF
once | - | TRBJ1-5 | TRBV30 | TGTGCCTGGAGGACAAACTCCGAGCCCCAGCATTTT | CAWRTNSEPQHF
- | - | TRBJ1-5 | TRBV18 | TGTGCCAGCTCACCACGACAGGTAGATAGCAATCAGCCCCAGCATTTT | CASSPRQVDSNQPQHF
- | - | TRBJ2-3 | TRBV30 | TGTGCCTGGGGGACGGGGTCAGATACGCAGTATTTT | CAWGTGSDTQYF
- | - | TRBJ2-3 | TRBV27 | TGTGCCAGCAGTTTATTCGACAGGTTAGATACGCAGTATTTT | CASSLFDRLDTQYF